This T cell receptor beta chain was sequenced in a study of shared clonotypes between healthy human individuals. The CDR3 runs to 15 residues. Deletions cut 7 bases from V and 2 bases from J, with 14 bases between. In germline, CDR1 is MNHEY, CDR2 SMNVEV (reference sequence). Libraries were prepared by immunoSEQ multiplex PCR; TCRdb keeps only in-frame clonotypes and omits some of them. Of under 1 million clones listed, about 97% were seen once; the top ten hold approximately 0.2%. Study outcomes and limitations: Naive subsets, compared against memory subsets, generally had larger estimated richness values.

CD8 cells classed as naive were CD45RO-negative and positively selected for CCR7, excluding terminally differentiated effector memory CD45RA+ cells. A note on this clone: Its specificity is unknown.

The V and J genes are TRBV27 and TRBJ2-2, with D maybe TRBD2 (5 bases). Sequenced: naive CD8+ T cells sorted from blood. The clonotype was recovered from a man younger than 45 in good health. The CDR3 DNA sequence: TGTGCCAGCAAAAGAGGGAATCTAAACACCGGGGAGCTGTTTTTT. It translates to CASKRGNLNTGELFF.